This is a list of T cell receptor beta chains from one sample in a study of preoperative IRX-2 immunotherapy in early breast cancer. Data came from immunoSEQ multiplex PCR; TCRdb stores just in-frame clones and leaves some out. The repertoire includes tens of thousands of clones, nearly 95% of them detected once, and 6.4% sits in the top ten. Sample collection occurred from a patient treated with IRX-2 immunotherapy. The receptors were sampled from a human donor with breast cancer. Both conserved end residues are part of each CDR3. The D gene is left open where the match is weak. Only some rows state a clone size, as once, few, many or a class for expanded clones.

j_call	clone_size	d_call	v_call	cdr3_nt	cdr3_aa
TRBJ1-2	few	-	TRBV14	TGTGCCAGCAGCCCCTGGACCTCTAACTATGGCTACACCTTC	CASSPWTSNYGYTF
TRBJ2-3	-	-	TRBV6-5	TGTGCCAGCAGTTCCACAGATACGCAGTATTTT	CASSSTDTQYF
TRBJ1-1	-	-	TRBV6-5	TGTGCCAGCATGGGGCGGCGAACTGAAGCTTTCTTT	CASMGRRTEAFF
TRBJ1-2	-	-	TRBV18	TGTGCCAGCTCACCAACGGGGGAAGGCTATGGCTACACCTTC	CASSPTGEGYGYTF
TRBJ2-7	-	-	TRBV5-1	TGCGCCAGCAGCTTGGTGCGGGGTATCAACGAGCAGTACTTC	CASSLVRGINEQYF
TRBJ2-2	-	-	TRBV19	TGTGCCAGTAGTATCGGTCCGCGCGGGGTCACCGGGGAGCTGTTTTTT	CASSIGPRGVTGELFF
TRBJ1-2	once	-	TRBV30	TGTGCCTGGAGTACCGACAGCTATGGCTACACCTTC	CAWSTDSYGYTF
TRBJ1-4	once	-	TRBV6-1	TGTGCCAGCAGTGAAGGGGACACTAATGAAAAACTGTTTTTT	CASSEGDTNEKLFF
TRBJ2-7	-	-	TRBV6-5	TGTGCCAGCAGTTACCTCCTAAAGAGCTCCTACGAGCAGTACTTC	CASSYLLKSSYEQYF
TRBJ1-2	-	-	TRBV14	TGTGCCAGCAGCCAAGACTGGGGGGTCCGCGGCTATGGCTACACCTTC	CASSQDWGVRGYGYTF
TRBJ1-3	-	TRBD1	TRBV7-2	TGTGCCAGCAGCTTAGTGACAGGGCCTGGAAACACCATATATTTT	CASSLVTGPGNTIYF
TRBJ2-7	-	-	TRBV6-5	TGTGCCAGCAGCCTTACTCCCCAGGGATCCTACGAGCAGTACTTC	CASSLTPQGSYEQYF
TRBJ1-5	-	TRBD1	TRBV2	TGTGCCAGCAGTCAGAGACAGGGCAGTCAGCCCCAGCATTTT	CASSQRQGSQPQHF
TRBJ2-5	-	-	TRBV2	TGTGCCAGCATATGGGGGGCGGGTCAAGAGACCCAGTACTTC	CASIWGAGQETQYF
TRBJ1-4	-	-	TRBV18	TGTGCCAGCTCACCACAGCCCGGGGGCACTAATGAAAAACTGTTTTTT	CASSPQPGGTNEKLFF
TRBJ2-3	once	TRBD2	TRBV29-1	TGCAGCGTGGGGACTAGCGGCACAGATACGCAGTATTTT	CSVGTSGTDTQYF
TRBJ2-7	-	TRBD1	TRBV28	TGTGCCAGCAAGGGACAGGGAATCTACGAGCAGTACTTC	CASKGQGIYEQYF
TRBJ2-3	once	-	TRBV15	TGTGCCACCAGCAGAGATCTGGGGGCGCGAACAGATACGCAGTATTTT	CATSRDLGARTDTQYF
TRBJ2-5	-	TRBD2	TRBV6-1	TGTGCCAGCAGTGAACAGGCTAGCGGGGTAAAGACCCAGTACTTC	CASSEQASGVKTQYF
TRBJ2-5	-	-	TRBV28	TGTGCCAGCACCCCAGTTAGGCAGGGTAAAGAGACCCAGTACTTC	CASTPVRQGKETQYF
TRBJ2-7	once	TRBD1	TRBV4-1	TGCGCCAGCAGCCAAGTTGGACAGGGGTTAGACGAGCAGTACTTC	CASSQVGQGLDEQYF
TRBJ1-5	-	TRBD1	TRBV5-5	TGTGCCAGCAGTTGGGGACAGGGCCGACAGCCCCAGCATTTT	CASSWGQGRQPQHF
TRBJ1-5	-	TRBD1	TRBV27	TGTGCCAGCAGTTTAAGGGGGACAGGGGATCAGCCCCAGCATTTT	CASSLRGTGDQPQHF
TRBJ2-1	once	TRBD2	TRBV5-1	TGCGCCAGCCGCCAGGAGGGACTAGCCTATTACAATGAGCAGTTCTTC	CASRQEGLAYYNEQFF